A single sample gave rise to the 13 T cell receptor beta chains below, sequenced in a study of blood T cells in healthy people across ages. A J-beta primer mix and a sample-barcoded 5' primer were used in a second PCR of about 7 to 12 cycles. TCRdb processed the 5' RACE reads anew with MiXCR; each CDR3 protein has one entry. This table has some 760,000 distinct CDR3 sequences, roughly 25% appearing once. This sample was shared with a second study, whose subject was T cells of mothers and their children.

The sample comprised blood. The receptors come from a boy between 10 and 17 years old in good health.

The chain carries TRBV5-1 and TRBJ2-3; weak D call: TRBD1 (6 bases). CDR1 is SGHRS, CDR2 YFSETQ, per germline. Trimming took 4 bases from V and 3 from J, leaving 18 bases between them. This CDR3 is built from 16 residues. The CDR3 protein is CASSPEQGKWTDTQYF. In DNA form, the CDR3 reads TGCGCCAGCAGCCCAGAACAGGGAAAATGGACAGATACGCAGTATTTT.

The chain links TRBV20-1 to TRBJ2-3, with a weak D call TRBD1 (6 bases). The CDR3 runs to 13 residues. Germline lookup yields CDR1 DFQATT and CDR2 SNEGSKA (reference sequence). Trimming stripped 3 bases from V and 3 bases from J, with 10 bases between. CDR3 loop: CSASLQGTDTQYF. The CDR3 bases are TGCAGTGCTAGTCTGCAGGGGACAGATACGCAGTATTTT.

This clonotype has more than one count but fewer than ten. CDR3 region: CASSTGQGNEKLFF. Written as DNA, the CDR3 is TGTGCCAGCAGTACCGGGCAGGGGAACGAAAAACTGTTTTTT. V and J are TRBV5-5 and TRBJ1-4, with a weak D call TRBD1 (6 bases). Trimming removed 5 bases from V and 8 bases from J, with 16 bases in between. CDR1 and CDR2 (germline): SGHKS, YYEKEE (reference sequence). This CDR3 has 14 residues.

The V call is TRBV29-1, the J call TRBJ2-1; D not certain. The end of the DNA is better explained by TRBJ2-7, so the J call may be wrong. Looked up from germline, CDR1 is SQVTM and CDR2 is ANQGSEA. The CDR3 covers 12 residues. CDR3 region: CSVNSRTEEQYF. DNA for the CDR3: TGCAGCGTTAACAGTCGGACGGAGGAGCAGTACTTC.

This clonotype was seen many times. This chain connects TRBV4-2 to TRBJ1-5; 7 nucleotides line up with TRBD1. From germline, CDR1 is LGHNA and CDR2 YNFKEQ. J gave up 0 bases and V 4 bases, and 6 bases lay outside the gene matches. The CDR3 loop spans 16 amino acids. The CDR3 nucleotides are TGTGCCAGCAGCCCAGGGACAGTGTATAGCAATCAGCCCCAGCATTTT. Protein: CASSPGTVYSNQPQHF.

This clonotype was seen more than once but under ten times. The chain employs TRBV4-3 and TRBJ2-6; D might be TRBD1 (5 bases). This CDR3 is built from 17 residues. The germline V gene has CDR1 LGHNA and CDR2 YSLEER. The V gene lost 0 bases and the J gene lost 2 bases, with 11 bases spanning the gap. The CDR3 sequence: CASSQDGAGTGANVLTF. Written as DNA, the CDR3 is TGCGCCAGCAGCCAAGATGGGGCAGGGACTGGGGCCAACGTCCTGACTTTC.

This clonotype was observed a handful of times. The J gene is TRBJ2-5, the V gene TRBV12-3 or TRBV12-4; D is perhaps TRBD2 (7 bases). The CDR3 sequence is 14 residues long. The V end was cut by 7 bases, the J end by 5 bases, with 17 bases between. The CDR3 DNA reads as TGTGCCAGCACGTCGGCGGGGGCTCAGGAGACCCAGTACTTC. Translated, it gives CASTSAGAQETQYF.

This clonotype was picked up a small number of times. A junction boundary mismatches the germline segment, possibly from a read error. The chain links TRBV4-1 to TRBJ1-5, with a tentative D call TRBD1 (5 bases). Germline V lookup: CDR1 MGHRA, CDR2 YSYEKL. This CDR3 is built from 14 residues. CDR3: CASSQDNSNRPQHF. The CDR3 DNA sequence: TGCGCCAGCAGCCAGGACAATAGCAATCGGCCCCAGCATTTT.

The chain joins TRBV12-3 or TRBV12-4 to TRBJ2-7; D assignment may be TRBD1 or TRBD2 (5 bases each). This CDR3 spans 13 amino acids. Trimming stripped 8 bases from V and 2 bases from J, with 13 bases between. The CDR3 DNA sequence: TGTGCCAGCGGGTCTGGGACCACCTACGAGCAGTACTTC. Its protein is CASGSGTTYEQYF.

This chain joins TRBV20-1 and TRBJ2-5; 8 bases are shared with TRBD2. J was trimmed by 5 bases and V by 2 bases; bases with no gene match: 7. Germline V gene data show CDR1 as DFQATT and CDR2 as SNEGSKA (reference sequence). The CDR3 covers 14 residues. The CDR3 loop reads CSARLVSGGETQYF. CDR3 nucleotides: TGCAGTGCTAGATTGGTCAGCGGGGGTGAGACCCAGTACTTC.

This clonotype was seen at least ten times. This chain links TRBV7-9 with TRBJ2-7, with TRBD2 matching 12 bases. CDR1 SEHNR and CDR2 FQNEAQ come from the germline V gene (reference sequence). V was clipped by 5 bases and J by 3 bases; unmatched bases: 5. The CDR3 covers 15 residues. CDR3 loop: CASSARLAGVYEQYF. CDR3 coding DNA: TGTGCCAGCAGCGCCAGACTAGCGGGGGTCTACGAGCAGTACTTC.

This chain uses TRBV20-1 with TRBJ2-7, with D tentatively TRBD1 (6 bases). The CDR3 sequence is 14 residues long. CDR1 is DFQATT and CDR2 is SNEGSKA in the germline V gene (reference sequence). The V gene lost 5 bases and the J gene lost 2 bases, with 16 bases spanning the gap. CDR3 sequence (DNA): TGCAGTGCTTTCCCCCAGGGGAATGCCTACGAGCAGTACTTC. Its translation: CSAFPQGNAYEQYF.

The gene calls are TRBV6-1 and TRBJ2-5; TRBD2 matches 10 bases. The end of the DNA is better explained by TRBJ2-1, so the J call may be wrong. The germline CDR1 and CDR2 sequences are MNHNS and SASEGT. This CDR3 has 15 amino acids. CDR3 coding DNA: TGTGCCAGCAGTGACCTTCTAGCGGGGGTAGATGAGCAGTTCTTC. It translates to CASSDLLAGVDEQFF.